The 24 T cell receptor beta chains below come from one sample, sequenced in a study of response to subunit inactivated influenza vaccine. MiXCR was run by TCRdb on the RT-PCR reads, yielding one entry per CDR3 protein. The sample holds around 540,000 distinct CDR3 sequences, approximately 12% seen once. This sample comprised PBMCs from blood, obtained on the day of vaccination. All receptors derive from a man aged 45 to 65 who received an inactivated influenza vaccine.

The rearrangement joins TRBV7-2 to TRBJ1-5; weak D call: TRBD1 (5 bases). Germline assignment: CDR1 SGHTA and CDR2 FQGNSA. This CDR3 has 15 residues. Deletions cut 1 base from V and 4 bases from J, with 11 bases between. The CDR3 loop is CASSLVAGRNQPQHF. DNA of the CDR3: TGTGCCAGCAGCTTAGTCGCAGGGAGAAATCAGCCCCAGCATTTT.

In its sample, this clonotype was seen a few times. The V and J genes are TRBV4-2 and TRBJ1-5; 8 bases agree with TRBD1. CDR1 and CDR2 from the germline V gene are LGHNA and YNFKEQ. The V and J ends lost 4 bases and 5 bases, in that order; junction bases with no gene match: 10. This CDR3 is 16 amino acids long. The CDR3 is CASSPEGQGAYQPQHF. CDR3 coding DNA: TGTGCCAGCAGCCCCGAGGGGCAGGGGGCCTATCAGCCCCAGCATTTT.

The V gene is TRBV6-1, the J gene TRBJ2-3; 7 bases agree with TRBD2. CDR1 and CDR2 (germline): MNHNS, SASEGT. The CDR3 is made up of 16 amino acids. Germline trimming cut 3 bases from V and 4 bases from J; bases unmatched to any gene: 10. CDR3 nucleotide sequence: TGTGCCAGCAGTGATTGGTCCAGCGGGGCGGCAGATACGCAGTATTTT. It encodes CASSDWSSGAADTQYF.

This clonotype turned up a few times. This chain links TRBV4-3 with TRBJ2-7; 7 nucleotides match TRBD1. Germline lookup yields CDR1 LGHNA and CDR2 YSLEER. There are 15 residues in the CDR3. V lost 0 bases and J lost 2; bases outside the gene matches: 4. DNA of the CDR3: TGCGCCAGCAGCCAAGAGGGACAGCTTCCCTACGAGCAGTACTTC. Its translation: CASSQEGQLPYEQYF.

V is TRBV6-2 or TRBV6-3 and J is TRBJ2-7; D is uncertain. This CDR3 region has 15 residues. Germline assignment: CDR1 MNHEY and CDR2 SVGEGT. V gave up 5 bases and J gave up 0 bases, with 14 bases separating them. CDR3 loop: CASSAPDSPSYEQYF. DNA of the CDR3: TGTGCCAGCAGTGCCCCAGACTCCCCCTCCTACGAGCAGTACTTC.

In regard to this clonotype: Just one base apart from a much larger clone, this may be a read error. The chain recombines TRBV28 with TRBJ2-7; D unclear. The CDR3 extends over 11 amino acids. Looked up from germline, CDR1 is MDHEN and CDR2 is SYDVKM. The CDR3 coding sequence is TGTGCCAGTACTCTGGGGTACGAGCAGCACTTC. This encodes CASTLGYEQHF. The full variable domain, with the rest looked up from reference TRBV28 and TRBJ2-7, is DVKVTQSSRYLVKRTGEKVFLECVQDMDHENMFWYRQDPGLGLRLIYFSYDVKMKEKGDIPEGYSVSREKKERFSLILESASTNQTSMYLCASTLGYEQHFGPGTRLTVT.

The CDR3 loop is CASSLLSGGVTDTQYF. CDR3 sequence (DNA): TGTGCCAGCAGCTTACTCAGTGGGGGCGTCACAGATACGCAGTATTTT. This chain connects TRBV7-2 to TRBJ2-3; D may be TRBD1 (6 bases). CDR3 length: 16 amino acids. Deletions cut 2 bases from V and 2 bases from J, with 14 bases between. Germline values: CDR1 SGHTA, CDR2 FQGNSA.

This clonotype was detected many times. The gene calls are TRBV6-5 and TRBJ2-7; D not resolved. From germline, CDR1 is MNHEY and CDR2 SVGAGI. V gave up 6 bases and J gave up 1 base, with 4 bases separating them. This CDR3 comprises 11 residues. This chain's CDR3 is CASRGSYEQYF. The CDR3 nucleotides are TGTGCCAGCAGGGGGTCCTACGAGCAGTACTTC.

Notes on this clonotype: An end of the junction differs from the germline gene, which may be a read error. The V and J genes are TRBV7-9 and TRBJ2-4; D is possibly TRBD1 (6 bases). Germline CDR1 is SEHNR and CDR2 is FQNEAQ (reference sequence). The CDR3 runs 13 residues. CDR3 DNA: TGTGCCAGCAGCTTAGATGGGGGCGTTCCTTCACCCTTC. Translated, it gives CASSLDGGVPSPF.

There are many counts of this clonotype. This chain joins TRBV7-2 and TRBJ2-7; D is unclear. Trimming stripped 1 base from V and 2 bases from J, with 12 bases between. The germline V gene has CDR1 SGHTA and CDR2 FQGNSA. This CDR3 spans 15 amino acids. The CDR3 sequence: CASSLEPGPTYEQYF. In DNA form, the CDR3 reads TGTGCCAGCAGCTTAGAACCCGGGCCTACCTACGAGCAGTACTTC.

This clonotype has just a few counts. The V gene is TRBV5-1, the J gene TRBJ2-7; 9 bases agree with TRBD2. J gave up 4 bases and V 3 bases, and 11 bases lay outside the gene matches. The V gene's germline CDR1 is SGHRS and CDR2 YFSETQ. The CDR3 has 16 amino acids. CDR3 region: CASSWGLADGSYEQYF. The CDR3 DNA is TGCGCCAGCAGCTGGGGACTAGCCGACGGTTCGTACGAGCAGTACTTC.

This clonotype was counted a single time. The chain is built from TRBV4-2 and TRBJ2-1; TRBD2 matches at 9 bases. The J segment lost 3 bases and the V segment lost 4 bases, leaving 10 bases of the junction unmatched. CDR1 and CDR2 (germline): LGHNA, YNFKEQ. This CDR3 spans 17 amino acids. The CDR3 coding sequence is TGTGCCAGCAGCCCAAGCCTCTGGCGGGGGGGCTACAATGAGCAGTTCTTC. It is translated as CASSPSLWRGGYNEQFF.

This clonotype appeared a few times. The CDR3 sequence is CASSFPGTGFYNEQFF. The CDR3, as DNA: TGTGCCAGCAGTTTTCCCGGAACGGGGTTCTACAATGAGCAGTTCTTC. V is TRBV27 and J is TRBJ2-1; tentative D call: TRBD2 (5 bases). Germline CDR1 reads MNHEY; CDR2 reads SMNVEV (reference sequence). V was pared by 3 bases and J by 3 bases, with 15 bases between. CDR3 length: 16 residues.

Many counts were recorded for this clonotype. V gene TRBV5-1 combines with J gene TRBJ2-3; D unclear. The V end was cut by 4 bases, the J end by 5 bases, with 17 bases between. CDR3 length: 15 residues. CDR1 is SGHRS, CDR2 YFSETQ, per germline. The CDR3 nucleotides are TGCGCCAGCAGCGGAGATAGAAAAGGATTAGATACGCAGTATTTT. Protein: CASSGDRKGLDTQYF.

This clonotype was seen ten or more times. J is TRBJ2-3 and V is TRBV12-3 or TRBV12-4; 8 bases line up with TRBD1. The CDR3 runs 13 residues. Trimming at V came to 7 bases and at J to 4 bases, leaving 4 bases not matched to a gene. The CDR3 protein is CASTLQGADTQYF. The CDR3 DNA is TGTGCCAGCACTCTACAGGGGGCAGATACGCAGTATTTT.

This clonotype was seen repeatedly, ten times or more. The V and J genes are TRBV20-1 and TRBJ1-1; 7 bases align to TRBD1. CDR1 DFQATT and CDR2 SNEGSKA come from the germline V gene (reference sequence). The ends lost 2 bases at V and 4 bases at J; junction bases unmatched: 4. CDR3 length equals 13 residues. The CDR3 region has the DNA TGCAGTGCTAGATCTAGGACAGGCACTGAAGCTTTCTTT. This gives the protein CSARSRTGTEAFF.

This clonotype was found many times. The rearrangement links TRBV24-1 to TRBJ2-5; no clear D. The V and J ends lost 4 bases and 3 bases respectively, with 8 bases between them. CDR1 is KGHDR, CDR2 SFDVKD, per germline. The CDR3 runs to 13 residues. Here the CDR3 reads CATSEFWEETQYF. CDR3 bases: TGTGCCACCAGTGAATTCTGGGAAGAGACCCAGTACTTC.

In this sample, this clonotype turned up a few times. The rearrangement uses TRBV3-1 and TRBJ2-7; D assignment may be TRBD1 or TRBD2 (6 bases each). The CDR3 totals 17 residues. With 2 bases removed from V and 5 bases from J, the gap between germline ends came to 22 bases. Germline CDR1 reads LGHDT; CDR2 reads YNNKEL (reference sequence). CDR3 in amino acids: CASSQLSLLSGANEQYF. The CDR3 DNA follows: TGTGCCAGCAGCCAACTTTCCTTGTTGTCGGGGGCCAACGAGCAGTACTTC.

This clonotype has only a few counts. The gene calls are TRBV27 and TRBJ2-7; D tentatively fits TRBD1 or TRBD2 (5 bases each). CDR3 length: 15 amino acids. The V gene's germline CDR1 is MNHEY and CDR2 SMNVEV (reference sequence). V was pared by 2 bases and J by 3 bases, with 14 bases between. The CDR3 coding sequence is TGTGCCAGCAGTTTAGGGACGACAAGGGTCTACGAGCAGTACTTC. The encoded protein is CASSLGTTRVYEQYF.

This clonotype was observed a handful of times. This chain connects TRBV11-2 to TRBJ2-3, with 10 bases that match TRBD1. The CDR3 contains 15 residues. V dropped 5 bases and J dropped 6; count of bases not matched to a gene: 8. Germline CDR1 reads SGHAT; CDR2 reads FQNNGV. For the CDR3, the DNA is TGTGCCAGCAGCCCAAAGACAGGGGGCGCGGATACGCAGTATTTT. Its protein product is CASSPKTGGADTQYF.

The chain carries TRBV6-2 or TRBV6-3 and TRBJ2-7; D unresolved. Germline CDR1 is MNHEY and CDR2 is SVGEGT. CDR3 size: 14 residues. Trimming shortened V by 4 bases and J by 5 bases, and 15 bases separated the two germline ends. CDR3 in amino acids: CASSSRHRNNEQYF. In nucleotides, the CDR3 is TGTGCCAGCAGTTCGAGACATCGTAATAACGAGCAGTACTTC.

The CDR3 here is CSGLAGNEQFF. As DNA, the CDR3 is TGCAGCGGACTAGCGGGGAATGAGCAGTTCTTC. J is TRBJ2-1 and V is TRBV29-1; 11 bases map to TRBD2. The junction had 0 bases not matched to a gene; V was cut back by 7 bases and J by 7 bases. The CDR3 has 11 residues. In germline, CDR1 is SQVTM, CDR2 ANQGSEA.

This clonotype turned up a few times. This chain uses TRBV5-8 with TRBJ2-3; 8 positions match TRBD2. V shed 2 bases, J shed 3 bases, and the junction held 8 bases outside the gene matches. The germline V gene encodes CDR1 SGHTS and CDR2 YDEGEE. This CDR3 spans 16 amino acids. The CDR3 spells CASSLGVGLETDTQYF. CDR3 sequence (DNA): TGTGCCAGCAGCTTAGGGGTGGGACTAGAGACAGATACGCAGTATTTT.

This clonotype was counted many times. This chain uses TRBV12-3 or TRBV12-4 with TRBJ2-5; a weak D match, TRBD1 (6 bases). The V and J ends lost 7 bases and 1 base respectively, with 13 bases between them. The CDR3 has 14 residues. The CDR3 sequence is CASTLGHLQETQYF. The CDR3 DNA is TGTGCCAGCACCTTGGGACACCTCCAAGAGACCCAGTACTTC.